This TCR beta chain came from a study of T-cell memory formation after mild COVID-19. General study results and limits: The main location of contracting CD4+ clones was CM and EM, and that of contracting CD8+ clones was EMRA. Later expanders leaned toward CD4+, whereas clones contracting from day 15 to 85 were balanced CD4/CD8. The SARS-CoV-2 specificity of second-wave clones reaching peak at day 37 remained unverified.

TCRdb re-called the 5' RACE reads with MiXCR, one entry per CDR3 protein. The data show 500,000 to 550,000 distinct CDR3 sequences, around 21% seen once. In this sample, this clonotype turned up a few times. Its antigen is not identified. Unmatched junction bases numbered 9, after V lost 6 bases and J lost 1 base. Germline values: CDR1 SGHDT, CDR2 YYEEEE. The CDR3 extends over 16 amino acids. This receptor was identified in an adult woman who had mild COVID-19 (a few samples of this study predate the infection). Cell type and time point are not known. The sequenced material came from PBMCs or a T cell subset sorted from them (not recorded which). The chain combines TRBV5-6 with TRBJ2-7; TRBD1 aligns across 11 bases. CDR3 DNA sequence: TGTGCCAGCAACCCGAAGGGGGACAGGGGGTCCTACGAGCAGTACTTC. This gives the protein CASNPKGDRGSYEQYF.